This T cell receptor beta chain emerged from a study of blood T cells in healthy people across ages. Sample-barcoded 5' priming and a J-beta primer mix drove a second PCR of about 6 to 12 cycles. One entry per CDR3 protein results from TCRdb running MiXCR on the 5' RACE reads. The sample yields 550,000 to 800,000 distinct CDR3 sequences, roughly 21% seen once. Sequenced material: blood. The sequence derives from a man aged 65 to 79 in good health.

The CDR3: CASSLAMHLAGDTGELFF. Here the CDR3 DNA reads TGTGCCAGCAGCTTAGCCATGCACCTAGCGGGGGACACCGGGGAGCTGTTTTTT. This sequence joins TRBV7-2 and TRBJ2-2; 10 nucleotides line up with TRBD2. CDR1 and CDR2 (germline): SGHTA, FQGNSA. Trimming took 0 bases from V and 3 from J; bases not matched to a gene: 7. The CDR3 is 18 amino acids.